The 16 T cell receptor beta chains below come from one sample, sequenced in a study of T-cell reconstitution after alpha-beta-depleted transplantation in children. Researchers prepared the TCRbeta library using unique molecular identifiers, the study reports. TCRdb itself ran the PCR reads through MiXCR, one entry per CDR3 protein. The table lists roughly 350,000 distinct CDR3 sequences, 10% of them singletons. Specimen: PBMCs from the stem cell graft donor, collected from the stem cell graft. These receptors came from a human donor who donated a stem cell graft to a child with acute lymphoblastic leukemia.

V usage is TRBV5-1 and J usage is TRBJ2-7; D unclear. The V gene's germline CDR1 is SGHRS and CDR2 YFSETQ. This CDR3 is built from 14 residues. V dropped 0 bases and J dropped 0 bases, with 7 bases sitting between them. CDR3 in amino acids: CASSLGQYSYEQYF. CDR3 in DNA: TGCGCCAGCAGCTTGGGTCAGTACTCCTACGAGCAGTACTTC.

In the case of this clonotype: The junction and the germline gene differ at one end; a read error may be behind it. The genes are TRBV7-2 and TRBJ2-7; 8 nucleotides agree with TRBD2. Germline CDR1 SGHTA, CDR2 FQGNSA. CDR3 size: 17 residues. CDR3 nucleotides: TGTGCCAGCAGCTTAGGTGGACGGACTAGCATCTCCTCCGAGCAGTACTTC. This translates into CASSLGGRTSISSEQYF. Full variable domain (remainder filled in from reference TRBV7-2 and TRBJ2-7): GAGVSQSPSNKVTEKGKDVELRCDPISGHTALYWYRQSLGQGLEFLIYFQGNSAPDKSGLPSDRFSAERTGGSVSTLTIQRTQQEDSAVYLCASSLGGRTSISSEQYFGPGTRLTVT.

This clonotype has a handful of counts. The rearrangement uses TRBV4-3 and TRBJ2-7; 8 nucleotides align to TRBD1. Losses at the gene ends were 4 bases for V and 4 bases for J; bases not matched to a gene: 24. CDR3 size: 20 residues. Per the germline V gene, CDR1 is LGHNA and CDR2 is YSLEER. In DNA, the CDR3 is TGCGCCAGCAGCCCCAGGGGGCGGATTCGAGGGCTTGCGCAAAATTACGAGCAGTACTTC. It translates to CASSPRGRIRGLAQNYEQYF.

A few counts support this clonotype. This CDR3 reads CASSQGAGDRLWGTQYF. CDR3 nucleotides: TGCGCCAGCAGCCAAGGGGCGGGGGACAGGCTATGGGGGACCCAGTACTTC. This chain links TRBV4-3 with TRBJ2-5; maybe TRBD1 (8 bases). Between the trimmed V and J ends, which lost 1 base and 7 bases, there was a span of 22 bases. Germline V CDR1 and CDR2: LGHNA, YSLEER. The CDR3 spans 17 residues.

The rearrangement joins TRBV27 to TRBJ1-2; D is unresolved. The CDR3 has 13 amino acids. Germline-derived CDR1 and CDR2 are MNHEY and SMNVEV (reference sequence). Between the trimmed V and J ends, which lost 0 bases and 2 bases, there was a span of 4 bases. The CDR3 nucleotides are TGTGCCAGCAGTTTATCGGAGAACTATGGCTACACCTTC. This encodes CASSLSENYGYTF.

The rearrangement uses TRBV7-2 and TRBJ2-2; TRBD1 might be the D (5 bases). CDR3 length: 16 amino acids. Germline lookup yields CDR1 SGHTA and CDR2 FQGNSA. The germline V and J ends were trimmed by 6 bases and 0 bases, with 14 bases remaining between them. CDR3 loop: CASRNRQYSNTGELFF. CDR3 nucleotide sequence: TGTGCCAGCAGGAATCGACAGTACTCGAACACCGGGGAGCTGTTTTTT. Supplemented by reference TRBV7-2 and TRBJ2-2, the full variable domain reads GAGVSQSPSNKVTEKGKDVELRCDPISGHTALYWYRQSLGQGLEFLIYFQGNSAPDKSGLPSDRFSAERTGGSVSTLTIQRTQQEDSAVYLCASRNRQYSNTGELFFGEGSRLTVL.

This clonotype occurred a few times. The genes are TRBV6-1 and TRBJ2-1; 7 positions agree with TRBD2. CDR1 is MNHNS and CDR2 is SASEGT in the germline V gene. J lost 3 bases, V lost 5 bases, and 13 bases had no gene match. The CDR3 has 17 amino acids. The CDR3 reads CASSPHTGTIDYNEQFF. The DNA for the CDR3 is TGTGCCAGCAGTCCCCACACCGGGACTATCGACTACAATGAGCAGTTCTTC.

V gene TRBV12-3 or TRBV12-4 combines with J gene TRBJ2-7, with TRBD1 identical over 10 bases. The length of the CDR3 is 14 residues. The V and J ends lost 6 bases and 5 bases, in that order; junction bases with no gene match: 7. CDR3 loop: CASRPGQGRHEQYF. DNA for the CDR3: TGTGCCAGCAGGCCGGGACAGGGGCGTCACGAGCAGTACTTC.

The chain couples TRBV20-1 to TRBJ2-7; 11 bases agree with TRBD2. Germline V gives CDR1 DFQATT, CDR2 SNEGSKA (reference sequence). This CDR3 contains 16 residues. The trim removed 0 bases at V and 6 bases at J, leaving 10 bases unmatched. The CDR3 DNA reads TGCAGTGCTAGAGAGGGGCTAGCGGGAGGAAACGGCGAGCAGTACTTC. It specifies CSAREGLAGGNGEQYF.

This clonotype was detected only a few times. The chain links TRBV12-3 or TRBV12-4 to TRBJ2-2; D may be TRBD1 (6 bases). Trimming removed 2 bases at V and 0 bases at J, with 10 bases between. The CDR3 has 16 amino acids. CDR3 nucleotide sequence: TGTGCCAGCAGTTTAAGGACAGCCACGAACACCGGGGAGCTGTTTTTT. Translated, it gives CASSLRTATNTGELFF.

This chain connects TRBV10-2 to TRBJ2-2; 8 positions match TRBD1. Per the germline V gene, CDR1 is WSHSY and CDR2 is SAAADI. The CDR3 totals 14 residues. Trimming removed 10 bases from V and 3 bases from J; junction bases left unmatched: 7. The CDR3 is CATGQGGYTGELFF. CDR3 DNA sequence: TGCGCCACCGGACAGGGAGGTTACACCGGGGAGCTGTTTTTT.

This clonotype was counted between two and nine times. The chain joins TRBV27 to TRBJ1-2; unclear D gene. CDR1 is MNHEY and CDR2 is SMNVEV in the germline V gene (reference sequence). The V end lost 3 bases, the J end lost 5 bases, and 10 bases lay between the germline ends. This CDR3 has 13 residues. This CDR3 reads CASSLDGRYGYTF. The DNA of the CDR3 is TGTGCCAGCAGTTTGGACGGCCGATATGGCTACACCTTC.

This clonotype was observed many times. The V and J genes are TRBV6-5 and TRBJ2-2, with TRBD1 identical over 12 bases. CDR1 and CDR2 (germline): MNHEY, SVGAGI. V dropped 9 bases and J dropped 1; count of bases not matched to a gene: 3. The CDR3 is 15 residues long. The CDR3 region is CARGTGGLNTGELFF. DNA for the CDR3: TGTGCCAGGGGGACAGGGGGCCTGAACACCGGGGAGCTGTTTTTT.

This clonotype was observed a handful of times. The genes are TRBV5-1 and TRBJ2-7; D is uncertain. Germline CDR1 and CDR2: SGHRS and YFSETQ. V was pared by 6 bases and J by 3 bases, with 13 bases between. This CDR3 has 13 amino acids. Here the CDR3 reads CASNSLSDYEQYF. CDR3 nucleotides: TGCGCCAGCAATAGCCTATCGGACTACGAGCAGTACTTC.

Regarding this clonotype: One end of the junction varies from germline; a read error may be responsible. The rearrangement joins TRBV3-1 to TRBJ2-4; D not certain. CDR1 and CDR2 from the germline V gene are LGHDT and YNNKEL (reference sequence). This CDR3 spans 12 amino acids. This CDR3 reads CASSQDGNMQYF. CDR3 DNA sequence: TGTGCCAGCAGCCAGGACGGAAACATGCAGTACTTC.

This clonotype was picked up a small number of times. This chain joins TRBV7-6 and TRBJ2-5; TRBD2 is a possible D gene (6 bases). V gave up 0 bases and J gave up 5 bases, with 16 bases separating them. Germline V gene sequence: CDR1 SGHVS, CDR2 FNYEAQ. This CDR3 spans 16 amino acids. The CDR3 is CASSLAVFGGKETQYF. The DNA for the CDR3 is TGTGCCAGCAGCTTAGCCGTCTTTGGAGGGAAGGAGACCCAGTACTTC.